What follows is one T cell receptor (beta chain) and its context. Study processing details: From reference gene primer amplification, estimates of nucleated cell counts were derived. The repertoire was sequenced with immunoSEQ multiplex PCR; TCRdb's copy has only in-frame clones and lacks some. That table furnishes V, J and clone size, whereas the DNA furnished D and trimming. This table has approximately 440,000 clones, approximately 90% appearing once. This sample stems from a study of blood T cell repertoires in COVID-19. The study drew participants aged about 18 to 95 years from approximately 23 US areas. Assignments of participants to cohorts depended upon their own reported clinical history. The origin of this receptor is a young woman who had recovered from COVID-19. The sequenced sample consisted of PBMCs or T cells enriched from blood (not recorded which).

CDR3: CATSDIREGTDTQYF. CDR3 in DNA: TGTGCCACCAGTGATATCAGGGAGGGAACAGATACGCAGTATTTT. J is TRBJ2-3 and V is TRBV24-1, with 7 bases matching TRBD2. Germline V gene data show CDR1 as KGHDR and CDR2 as SFDVKD. The CDR3 spans 15 residues. The J segment lost 3 bases and the V segment lost 3 bases, leaving 5 bases of the junction unmatched.